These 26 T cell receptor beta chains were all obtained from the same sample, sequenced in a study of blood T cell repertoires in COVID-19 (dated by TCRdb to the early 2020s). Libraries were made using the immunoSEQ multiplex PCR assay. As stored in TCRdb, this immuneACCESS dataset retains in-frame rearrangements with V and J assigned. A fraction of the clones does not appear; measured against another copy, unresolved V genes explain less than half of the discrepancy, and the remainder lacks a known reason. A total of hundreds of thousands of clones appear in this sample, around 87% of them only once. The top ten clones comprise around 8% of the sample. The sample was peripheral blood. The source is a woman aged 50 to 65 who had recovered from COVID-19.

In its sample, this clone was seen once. CDR3 coding DNA: TGTGCCACGGGGGAGGCGAACTACGAGCAGTACTTC. The encoded protein is CATGEANYEQYF. This chain connects TRBV6-5 to TRBJ2-7; TRBD2 is a possible D gene (6 bases). Trimming pared 10 bases from V and 3 bases from J, leaving 13 bases between. Germline V gene data show CDR1 as MNHEY and CDR2 as SVGAGI. The CDR3 consists of 12 residues.

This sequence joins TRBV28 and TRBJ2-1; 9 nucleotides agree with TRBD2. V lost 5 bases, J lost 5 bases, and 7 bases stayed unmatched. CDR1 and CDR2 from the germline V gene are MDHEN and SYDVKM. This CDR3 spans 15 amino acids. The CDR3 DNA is TGTGCCAGCAGTGAGACTAGCGGAGGAAACAATGAGCAGTTCTTC. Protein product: CASSETSGGNNEQFF.

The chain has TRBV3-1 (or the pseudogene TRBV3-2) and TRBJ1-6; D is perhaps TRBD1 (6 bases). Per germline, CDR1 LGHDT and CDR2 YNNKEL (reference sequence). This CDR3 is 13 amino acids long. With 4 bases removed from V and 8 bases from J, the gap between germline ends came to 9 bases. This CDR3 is CASSLNRDSPLHF. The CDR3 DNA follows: TGTGCCAGCAGCCTTAACAGGGATTCACCCCTCCACTTT.

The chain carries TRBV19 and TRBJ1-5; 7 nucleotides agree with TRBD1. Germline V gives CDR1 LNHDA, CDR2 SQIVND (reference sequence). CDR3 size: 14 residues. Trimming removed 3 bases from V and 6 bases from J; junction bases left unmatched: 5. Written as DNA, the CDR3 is TGTGCCAGTAGTATCGAGGGGGCAAGTCAGCCCCAGCATTTT. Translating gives CASSIEGASQPQHF. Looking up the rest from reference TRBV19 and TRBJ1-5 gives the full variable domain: DGGITQSPKYLFRKEGQNVTLSCEQNLNHDAMYWYRQDPGQGLRLIYYSQIVNDFQKGDIAEGYSVSREKKESFPLTVTSAQKNPTAFYLCASSIEGASQPQHFGDGTRLSIL.

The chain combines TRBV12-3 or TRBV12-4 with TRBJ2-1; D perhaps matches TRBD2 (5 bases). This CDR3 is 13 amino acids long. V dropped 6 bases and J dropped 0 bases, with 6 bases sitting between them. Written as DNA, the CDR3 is TGTGCCAGCAGCCGGGACTCCTACAATGAGCAGTTCTTC. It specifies CASSRDSYNEQFF.

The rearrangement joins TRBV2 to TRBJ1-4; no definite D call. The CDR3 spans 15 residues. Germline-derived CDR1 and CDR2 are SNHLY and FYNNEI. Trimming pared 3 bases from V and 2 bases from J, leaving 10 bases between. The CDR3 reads CASSEARFTNEKLFF. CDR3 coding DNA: TGTGCCAGCAGTGAGGCCAGGTTTACTAATGAAAAACTGTTTTTT. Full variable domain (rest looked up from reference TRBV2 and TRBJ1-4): EPEVTQTPSHQVTQMGQEVILRCVPISNHLYFYWYRQILGQKVEFLVSFYNNEISEKSEIFDDQFSVERPDGSNFTLKIRSTKLEDSAMYFCASSEARFTNEKLFFGSGTQLSVL.

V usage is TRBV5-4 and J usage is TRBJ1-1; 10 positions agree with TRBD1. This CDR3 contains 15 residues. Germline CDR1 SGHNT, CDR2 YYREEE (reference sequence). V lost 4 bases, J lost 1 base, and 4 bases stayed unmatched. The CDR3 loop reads CASSPDRGQNTEAFF. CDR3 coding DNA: TGTGCCAGCAGCCCCGACAGGGGGCAGAACACTGAAGCTTTCTTT.

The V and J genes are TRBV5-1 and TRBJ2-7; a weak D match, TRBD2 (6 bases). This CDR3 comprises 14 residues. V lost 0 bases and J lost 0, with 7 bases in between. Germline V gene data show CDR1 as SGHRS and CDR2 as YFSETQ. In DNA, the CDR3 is TGCGCCAGCAGCTTGGGCGGGGTCTCCTACGAGCAGTACTTC. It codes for CASSLGGVSYEQYF.

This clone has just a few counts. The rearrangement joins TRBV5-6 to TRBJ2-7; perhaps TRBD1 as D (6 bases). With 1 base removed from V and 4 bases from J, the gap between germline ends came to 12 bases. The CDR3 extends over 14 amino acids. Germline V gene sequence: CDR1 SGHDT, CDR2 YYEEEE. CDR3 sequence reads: CASSLIWTDYEQYF. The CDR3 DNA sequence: TGTGCCAGCAGCTTGATCTGGACAGATTACGAGCAGTACTTC. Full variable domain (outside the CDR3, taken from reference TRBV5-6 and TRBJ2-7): DAGVTQSPTHLIKTRGQQVTLRCSPKSGHDTVSWYQQALGQGPQFIFQYYEEEERQRGNFPDRFSGHQFPNYSSELNVNALLLGDSALYLCASSLIWTDYEQYFGPGTRLTVT.

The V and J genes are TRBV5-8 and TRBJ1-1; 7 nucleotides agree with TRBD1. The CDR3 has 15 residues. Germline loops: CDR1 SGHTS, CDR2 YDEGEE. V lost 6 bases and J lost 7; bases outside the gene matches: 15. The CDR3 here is CASTTSQGGPFEAFF. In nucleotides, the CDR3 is TGTGCCAGCACGACCTCGCAAGGGGGCCCATTTGAAGCTTTCTTT.

The CDR3 bases are TGTGCCAGCAGTTACCAAGAGACAGCTTATTATGGCTACACCTTC. Protein sequence: CASSYQETAYYGYTF. V gene TRBV6-6 combines with J gene TRBJ1-2; D is perhaps TRBD1 (5 bases). The CDR3 is 15 residues long. The V and J ends lost 2 bases and 5 bases respectively, with 15 bases between them. Germline V gives CDR1 MNHNY, CDR2 SVGAGI (reference sequence).

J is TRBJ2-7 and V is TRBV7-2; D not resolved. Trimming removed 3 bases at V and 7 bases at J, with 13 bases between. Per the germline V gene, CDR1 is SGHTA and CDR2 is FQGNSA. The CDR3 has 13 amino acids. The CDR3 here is CASSFGSAREQYF. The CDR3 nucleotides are TGTGCCAGCAGCTTTGGCTCTGCGAGGGAGCAGTACTTC.

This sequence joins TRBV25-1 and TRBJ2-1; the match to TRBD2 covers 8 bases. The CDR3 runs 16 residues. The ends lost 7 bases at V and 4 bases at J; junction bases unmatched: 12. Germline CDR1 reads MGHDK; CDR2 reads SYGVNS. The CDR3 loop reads CASKGELAGKYNEQFF. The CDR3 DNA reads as TGTGCCAGCAAGGGAGAGTTAGCGGGGAAATACAATGAGCAGTTCTTC.

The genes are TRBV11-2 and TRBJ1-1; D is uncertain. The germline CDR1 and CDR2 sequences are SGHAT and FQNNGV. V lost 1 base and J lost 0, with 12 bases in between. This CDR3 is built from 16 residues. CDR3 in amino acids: CASSLGGTGVNTEAFF. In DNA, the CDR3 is TGTGCCAGCAGCTTAGGGGGAACCGGGGTGAACACTGAAGCTTTCTTT.

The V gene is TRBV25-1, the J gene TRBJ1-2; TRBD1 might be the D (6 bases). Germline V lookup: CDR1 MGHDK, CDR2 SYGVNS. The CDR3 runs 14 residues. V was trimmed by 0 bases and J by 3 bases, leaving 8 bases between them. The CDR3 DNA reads TGTGCCAGCAGTGAATATGGACAGTACTATGGCTACACCTTC. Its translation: CASSEYGQYYGYTF.

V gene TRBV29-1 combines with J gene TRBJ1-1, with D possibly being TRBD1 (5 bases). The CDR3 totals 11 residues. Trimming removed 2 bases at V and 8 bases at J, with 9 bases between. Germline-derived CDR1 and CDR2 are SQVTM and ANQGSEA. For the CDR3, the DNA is TGCAGCGTTGAAAGGGGTGAGGAAGCTTTCTTT. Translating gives CSVERGEEAFF.

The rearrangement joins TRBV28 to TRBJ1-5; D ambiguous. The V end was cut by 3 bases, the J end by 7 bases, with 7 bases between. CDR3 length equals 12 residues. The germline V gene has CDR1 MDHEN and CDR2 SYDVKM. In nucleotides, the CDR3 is TGTGCCAGCAGTTTTGGGAGCCAGCCCCAGCATTTT. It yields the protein CASSFGSQPQHF.

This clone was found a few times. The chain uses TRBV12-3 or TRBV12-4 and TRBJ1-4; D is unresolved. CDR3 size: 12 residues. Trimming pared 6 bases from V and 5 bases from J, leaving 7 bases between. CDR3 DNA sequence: TGTGCCAGCAGCCCGGAGAATGAAAAACTGTTTTTT. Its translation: CASSPENEKLFF.

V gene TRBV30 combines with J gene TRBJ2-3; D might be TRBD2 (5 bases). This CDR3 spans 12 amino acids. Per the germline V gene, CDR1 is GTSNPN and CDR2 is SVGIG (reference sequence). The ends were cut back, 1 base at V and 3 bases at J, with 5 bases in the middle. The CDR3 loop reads CAWSGGTDTQYF. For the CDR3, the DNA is TGTGCCTGGAGTGGAGGGACAGATACGCAGTATTTT.

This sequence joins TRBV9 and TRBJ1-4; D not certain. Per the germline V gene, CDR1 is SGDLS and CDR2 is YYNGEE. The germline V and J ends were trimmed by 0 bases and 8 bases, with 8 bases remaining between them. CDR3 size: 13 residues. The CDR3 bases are TGTGCCAGCAGCGTAGCCGGGAAAGAAAAACTGTTTTTT. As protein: CASSVAGKEKLFF. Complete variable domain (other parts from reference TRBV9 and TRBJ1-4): DSGVTQTPKHLITATGQRVTLRCSPRSGDLSVYWYQQSLDQGLQFLIQYYNGEERAKGNILERFSAQQFPDLHSELNLSSLELGDSALYFCASSVAGKEKLFFGSGTQLSVL.

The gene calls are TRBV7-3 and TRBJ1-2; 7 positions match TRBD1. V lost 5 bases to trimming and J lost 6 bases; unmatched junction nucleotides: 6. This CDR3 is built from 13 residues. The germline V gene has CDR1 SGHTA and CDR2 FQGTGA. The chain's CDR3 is CASSPDREHGYTF. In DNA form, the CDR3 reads TGTGCCAGCAGCCCCGACAGGGAGCATGGCTACACCTTC.

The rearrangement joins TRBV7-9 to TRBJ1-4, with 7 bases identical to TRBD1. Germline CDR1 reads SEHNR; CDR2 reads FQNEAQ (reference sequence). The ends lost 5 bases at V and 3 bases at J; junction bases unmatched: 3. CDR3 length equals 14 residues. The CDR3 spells CASSRGTANEKLFF. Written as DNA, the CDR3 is TGTGCCAGCAGCCGAGGGACAGCTAATGAAAAACTGTTTTTT.

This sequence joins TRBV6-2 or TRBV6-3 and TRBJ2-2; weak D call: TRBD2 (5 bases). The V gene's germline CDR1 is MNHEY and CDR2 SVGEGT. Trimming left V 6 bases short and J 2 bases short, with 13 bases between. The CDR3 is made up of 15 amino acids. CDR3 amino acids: CASSIKRGNTGELFF. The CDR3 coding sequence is TGTGCCAGCAGCATTAAACGGGGAAACACCGGGGAGCTGTTTTTT.

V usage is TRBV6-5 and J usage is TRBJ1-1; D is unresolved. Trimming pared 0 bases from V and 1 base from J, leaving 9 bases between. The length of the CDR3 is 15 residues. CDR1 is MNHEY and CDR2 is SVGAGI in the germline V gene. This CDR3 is CASSYSSTGNTEAFF. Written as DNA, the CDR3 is TGTGCCAGCAGTTACTCGAGTACGGGGAACACTGAAGCTTTCTTT.

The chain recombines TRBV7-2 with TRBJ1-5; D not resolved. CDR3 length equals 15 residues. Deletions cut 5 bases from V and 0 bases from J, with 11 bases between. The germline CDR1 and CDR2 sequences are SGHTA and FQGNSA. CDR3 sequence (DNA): TGTGCCAGCAGCGTTATGCTAGGTAGCAATCAGCCCCAGCATTTT. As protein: CASSVMLGSNQPQHF.

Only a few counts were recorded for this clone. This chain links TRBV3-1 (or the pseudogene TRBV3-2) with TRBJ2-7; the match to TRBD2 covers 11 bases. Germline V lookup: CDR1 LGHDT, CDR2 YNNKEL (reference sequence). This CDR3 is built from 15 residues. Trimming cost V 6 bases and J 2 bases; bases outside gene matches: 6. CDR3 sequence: CASSLGLAGTYEQYF. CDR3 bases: TGTGCCAGCAGTCTCGGACTAGCGGGTACCTACGAGCAGTACTTC.